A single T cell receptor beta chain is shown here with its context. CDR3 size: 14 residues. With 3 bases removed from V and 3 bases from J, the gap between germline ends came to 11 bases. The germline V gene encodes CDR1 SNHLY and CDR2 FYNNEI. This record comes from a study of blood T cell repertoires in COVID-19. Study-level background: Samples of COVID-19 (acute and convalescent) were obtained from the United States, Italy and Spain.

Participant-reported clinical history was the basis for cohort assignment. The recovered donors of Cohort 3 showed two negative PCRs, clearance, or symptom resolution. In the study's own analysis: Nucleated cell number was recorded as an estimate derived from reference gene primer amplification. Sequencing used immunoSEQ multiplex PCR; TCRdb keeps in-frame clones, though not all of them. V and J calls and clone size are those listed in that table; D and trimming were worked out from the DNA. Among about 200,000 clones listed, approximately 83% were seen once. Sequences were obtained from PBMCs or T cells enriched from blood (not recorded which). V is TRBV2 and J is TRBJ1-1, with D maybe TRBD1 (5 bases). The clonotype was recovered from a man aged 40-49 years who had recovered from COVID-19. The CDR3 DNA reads TGTGCCAGCAGTGATCAGGGAACGTACACTGAAGCTTTCTTT. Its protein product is CASSDQGTYTEAFF.